Following are 28 T cell receptor beta chains from one sample sequenced in a study of blood T cells in healthy people across ages (dated by TCRdb to about 2015). Receptor libraries were prepared by 5' RACE. Sequencing was carried out with an Illumina HiSeq 2500. A second PCR of about 7 to 12 cycles was performed with a sample-barcoded 5' primer and a J-beta primer mix. The raw public reads went through TCRdb reprocessing: fastp at Q25, MiXCR clone calling, in-frame beta chains kept. Each CDR3 protein gets just one entry, which takes the most common genes and DNA from the rows behind it. In this sample the table shows about 630,000 distinct CDR3 sequences, around 20% of which occur a single time. The ten largest make up roughly 3.6% of the sample. The material sequenced was blood. The receptors shown here come from a man aged 65 to 79 in good health.

This clonotype was counted a few times. The chain recombines TRBV29-1 with TRBJ2-5; D gene ambiguous. The germline V gene has CDR1 SQVTM and CDR2 ANQGSEA. The V end was cut by 6 bases, the J end by 1 base, with 15 bases between. CDR3 length: 14 amino acids. The CDR3 DNA follows: TGCAGCGTCCAGCCGATTGGAGCCCAAGAGACCCAGTACTTC. This encodes CSVQPIGAQETQYF. Using reference TRBV29-1 and TRBJ2-5 for the parts outside the CDR3, the full variable domain is SAVISQKPSRDICQRGTSLTIQCQVDSQVTMMFWYRQQPGQSLTLIATANQGSEATYESGFVIDKFPISRPNLTFSTLTVSNMSPEDSSIYLCSVQPIGAQETQYFGPGTRLLVL.

This clonotype was found a few times. Germline and junction disagree at one end, which may indicate a read error. The chain is built from TRBV6-1 and TRBJ2-5, with TRBD1 as a possible D gene (5 bases). The CDR3 is 13 residues long. Germline-derived CDR1 and CDR2 are MNHNS and SASEGT. DNA of the CDR3: TGTGCCAGCAGTGAAGCGTTGACAGTCGGATCTCTCTTC. It encodes CASSEALTVGSLF.

The J gene is TRBJ2-4, the V gene TRBV29-1, with D possibly being TRBD1 (5 bases). Per germline, CDR1 SQVTM and CDR2 ANQGSEA. The CDR3 runs to 14 residues. V was trimmed by 4 bases and J by 0 bases, leaving 10 bases between them. The CDR3 loop reads CSVVTGLAKNIQYF. As DNA, the CDR3 is TGCAGCGTTGTCACAGGCCTAGCCAAAAACATTCAGTACTTC.

This clonotype showed up just a few times. CDR3 amino acids: CASSLSGRTETQYF. CDR3 DNA: TGTGCCAGCAGTTTGTCAGGGAGGACGGAGACCCAGTACTTC. The chain joins TRBV12-3 or TRBV12-4 to TRBJ2-1, with D possibly being TRBD2 (6 bases). TRBJ2-5 matches the DNA end more closely, so the J call is doubtful. The CDR3 contains 14 residues.

There are a few counts of this clonotype. At one end, the junction sequence differs from germline, possibly due to a read error. The V call is TRBV10-3, the J call TRBJ1-2; TRBD1 matches at 9 bases. Germline assignment: CDR1 ENHRY and CDR2 SYGVKD. This CDR3 contains 13 residues. The chain's CDR3 is CVIRQGDDYGYTF. CDR3 nucleotides: TGTGTCATCAGACAGGGGGATGACTATGGCTACACCTTC.

The sample holds a few counts of this clonotype. The chain recombines TRBV20-1 with TRBJ1-5; D not resolved. The CDR3 consists of 14 residues. Germline assignment: CDR1 DFQATT and CDR2 SNEGSKA (reference sequence). Trimming cost V 3 bases and J 0 bases, with 9 bases left between them. CDR3 sequence reads: CSARKIDSNQPQHF. CDR3 nucleotide sequence: TGCAGTGCTAGGAAAATCGATAGCAATCAGCCCCAGCATTTT.

This sequence joins TRBV10-3 and TRBJ2-3, with a weak D call TRBD2 (5 bases). The V gene lost 6 bases and the J gene lost 2 bases, with 9 bases spanning the gap. Germline CDR1 reads ENHRY; CDR2 reads SYGVKD. The CDR3 loop spans 13 amino acids. CDR3 protein: CAISGEITDTQYF. The DNA for the CDR3 is TGTGCCATCAGCGGGGAGATCACAGATACGCAGTATTTT.

The V and J genes are TRBV6-5 and TRBJ2-5, with TRBD1 as a possible D gene (6 bases). Germline V gene data show CDR1 as MNHEY and CDR2 as SVGAGI. This CDR3 has 14 amino acids. The V gene lost 2 bases and the J gene lost 4 bases, with 11 bases spanning the gap. CDR3: CASSYNRVGETQYF. CDR3 coding DNA: TGTGCCAGCAGTTACAACAGGGTTGGAGAGACCCAGTACTTC.

The V gene is TRBV29-1, the J gene TRBJ2-7; 9 bases fit TRBD1. CDR1 and CDR2 (germline): SQVTM, ANQGSEA. The CDR3 is made up of 14 amino acids. J gave up 0 bases and V 6 bases, and 6 bases lay outside the gene matches. The DNA for the CDR3 is TGCAGCGTGGCGGGGACAGGGAGCTCCTACGAGCAGTACTTC. This codes for CSVAGTGSSYEQYF.

The chain joins TRBV20-1 to TRBJ2-5; D possibly corresponds to TRBD1 (6 bases). The J call may be faulty, since TRBJ2-7 better matches the DNA end. Germline assignment: CDR1 DFQATT and CDR2 SNEGSKA (reference sequence). This CDR3 is 16 amino acids long. CDR3 DNA sequence: TGCAGTGCTAGAGAGCCCCTCTGGACAGCATCCTACGAGCAGTACTTC. It is translated as CSAREPLWTASYEQYF.

This clonotype was counted a few times. The chain has TRBV6-1 and TRBJ1-4; 9 bases fit TRBD1. V was clipped by 7 bases and J by 2 bases; unmatched bases: 14. Per the germline V gene, CDR1 is MNHNS and CDR2 is SASEGT. This CDR3 is built from 18 residues. Here the CDR3 DNA reads TGTGCCAGCAACTACCGGGACAGGGCACCCGTGACTAATGAAAAACTGTTTTTT. Translated, it gives CASNYRDRAPVTNEKLFF.

This clonotype was picked up a small number of times. The chain carries TRBV5-1 and TRBJ2-3, with 7 bases fitting TRBD1. CDR3 length: 16 amino acids. Germline trimming cut 4 bases from V and 5 bases from J; bases unmatched to any gene: 13. Germline V gives CDR1 SGHRS, CDR2 YFSETQ. The CDR3 spells CASSPIEGGVEDTQYF. The CDR3 region has the DNA TGCGCCAGCAGCCCCATCGAAGGGGGCGTTGAAGATACGCAGTATTTT.

The CDR3 reads CASSLVWYSTDTQYF. CDR3 bases: TGCGCCAGCAGCCTGGTGTGGTATAGCACAGATACGCAGTATTTT. The chain joins TRBV5-1 to TRBJ2-3; the D is unclear. Germline V gene data show CDR1 as SGHRS and CDR2 as YFSETQ. The CDR3 contains 15 residues. The V and J ends lost 4 bases and 0 bases respectively, with 12 bases between them.

J is TRBJ2-5 and V is TRBV6-6; 9 positions match TRBD1. There are 15 residues in the CDR3. Trimming removed 6 bases from V and 1 base from J; junction bases left unmatched: 6. Germline lookup yields CDR1 MNHNY and CDR2 SVGAGI (reference sequence). The CDR3, as DNA: TGTGCCAGCAGACAACAGGGGGCGGCCCAAGAGACCCAGTACTTC. The encoded protein is CASRQQGAAQETQYF.

This clonotype was picked up a small number of times. The V and J genes are TRBV5-5 and TRBJ2-4; perhaps TRBD1 as D (6 bases). Germline assignment: CDR1 SGHKS and CDR2 YYEKEE (reference sequence). This CDR3 has 17 amino acids. Between the trimmed V and J ends, which lost 4 bases and 0 bases, there was a span of 17 bases. DNA for the CDR3: TGTGCCAGCAGCCTTACACAGGGAAACGCAGCCAAAAACATTCAGTACTTC. It specifies CASSLTQGNAAKNIQYF.

This rearrangement joins TRBV12-3 or TRBV12-4 to TRBJ1-6; unclear D gene. The CDR3 runs 13 residues. V lost 3 bases, J lost 7 bases, and 7 bases lay in between. The CDR3 is CASSFQRNSPLHF. The CDR3 DNA is TGTGCCAGCAGTTTCCAGCGAAATTCACCCCTCCACTTT.

This clonotype was recorded only once. The rearrangement uses TRBV12-3 or TRBV12-4 and TRBJ2-2; 7 bases agree with TRBD1. This CDR3 contains 13 residues. Unmatched junction bases numbered 8, after V lost 5 bases and J lost 11 bases. CDR3 region: CASSPPGQPELFF. The CDR3 DNA sequence: TGTGCCAGCAGTCCCCCGGGACAGCCCGAGCTGTTTTTT.

Ten or more counts support this clonotype. The rearrangement joins TRBV5-1 to TRBJ1-4, with D tentatively TRBD1 (5 bases). The V gene lost 4 bases and the J gene lost 3 bases, with 13 bases spanning the gap. The germline CDR1 and CDR2 sequences are SGHRS and YFSETQ. This CDR3 contains 15 residues. The CDR3 protein is CASSKTALPNEKLFF. The CDR3 DNA reads TGCGCCAGCAGCAAGACAGCGTTGCCTAATGAAAAACTGTTTTTT.

The chain carries TRBV6-2 or TRBV6-3 and TRBJ2-5; D call uncertain. This CDR3 has 11 residues. CDR1 is MNHEY, CDR2 SVGEGT, per germline. V shed 7 bases and J shed 5 bases, with 8 bases lying between them. Written as DNA, the CDR3 is TGTGCCAGCAAGAACATGGAGACCCAGTACTTC. Amino acid sequence: CASKNMETQYF.

This clonotype was detected a few times. V usage is TRBV20-1 and J usage is TRBJ1-2; D possibly corresponds to TRBD1 (5 bases). This CDR3 has 13 amino acids. V was shortened by 5 bases and J by 2 bases, with 12 bases between the two germline ends. The germline gives CDR1 DFQATT, CDR2 SNEGSKA (reference sequence). CDR3 coding DNA: TGCAGTGCTGGAATAGGGGCCAACTATGGCTACACCTTC. This codes for CSAGIGANYGYTF.

The V and J genes are TRBV7-9 and TRBJ1-1, with a weak D call TRBD1 (5 bases). Germline values: CDR1 SEHNR, CDR2 FQNEAQ (reference sequence). Trimming left V 5 bases short and J 2 bases short, with 12 bases between. The CDR3 consists of 14 residues. The chain's CDR3 is CASSPGASNTEAFF. The CDR3 DNA reads TGTGCCAGCAGCCCCGGGGCAAGCAACACTGAAGCTTTCTTT.

The V and J genes are TRBV20-1 and TRBJ2-1, with 12 bases matching TRBD2. The V gene end was trimmed by 6 bases and the J gene end by 4 bases; junction bases not matched to a gene: 7. CDR1 is DFQATT and CDR2 is SNEGSKA in the germline V gene (reference sequence). The CDR3 is made up of 15 amino acids. CDR3 amino acids: CSADRTSGTYNEQFF. CDR3 nucleotides: TGCAGTGCGGACCGGACTAGCGGGACATACAATGAGCAGTTCTTC.

This chain links TRBV20-1 with TRBJ1-1; TRBD1 might be the D (5 bases). CDR1 and CDR2 from the germline V gene are DFQATT and SNEGSKA (reference sequence). V lost 6 bases to trimming and J lost 1 base, with 15 bases between them. The CDR3 runs 14 residues. CDR3 residues: CSARGGAGNTEAFF. In DNA, the CDR3 is TGCAGTGCCCGTGGCGGGGCCGGGAACACTGAAGCTTTCTTT.

V is TRBV10-3 and J is TRBJ2-5; D remains ambiguous. Trimming stripped 7 bases from V and 1 base from J, with 10 bases between. The CDR3 runs to 13 residues. Germline CDR1 and CDR2: ENHRY and SYGVKD. CDR3 region: CAIKGGPQETQYF. The DNA of the CDR3 is TGTGCCATCAAGGGTGGGCCCCAAGAGACCCAGTACTTC.

This clonotype was recorded a few times. V gene TRBV5-1 combines with J gene TRBJ2-5; possibly TRBD1 or TRBD2 for D (5 bases each). Germline values: CDR1 SGHRS, CDR2 YFSETQ. Trimming took off 3 bases at V and 1 base at J, with 16 bases between the two ends. The CDR3 is 16 amino acids. CDR3 sequence (DNA): TGCGCCAGCAGCTACGGGACCAACCAGGGCCAAGAGACCCAGTACTTC. This codes for CASSYGTNQGQETQYF.

V and J are TRBV12-5 and TRBJ2-5; D is possibly TRBD1 (5 bases). Germline assignment: CDR1 LGHNT and CDR2 FRNRAP. Trimming removed 3 bases at V and 5 bases at J, with 10 bases between. The CDR3 totals 13 residues. This CDR3 reads CASGFGAGETQYF. The CDR3 bases are TGTGCTAGTGGTTTTGGGGCTGGGGAGACCCAGTACTTC.

This chain joins TRBV5-1 and TRBJ1-4; 8 nucleotides line up with TRBD1. V shed 4 bases and J 4 bases; nucleotides not matched to a gene: 6. There are 15 residues in the CDR3. Germline CDR1 SGHRS, CDR2 YFSETQ. CDR3 residues: CASSPNGQGNEKLFF. The CDR3 DNA reads TGCGCCAGCAGCCCCAACGGACAGGGTAATGAAAAACTGTTTTTT. Drawing the rest from reference TRBV5-1 and TRBJ1-4, the complete variable domain is KAGVTQTPRYLIKTRGQQVTLSCSPISGHRSVSWYQQTPGQGLQFLFEYFSETQRNKGNFPGRFSGRQFSNSRSEMNVSTLELGDSALYLCASSPNGQGNEKLFFGSGTQLSVL.

This clonotype has more than one count but fewer than ten. The germline gene is not matched at one end of the junction; a read error may be the cause. The chain employs TRBV28 and TRBJ2-3, with D tentatively TRBD2 (6 bases). The V gene's germline CDR1 is MDHEN and CDR2 SYDVKM. The CDR3 runs 15 residues. CDR3 DNA: TGTGCCAGCAGTTTGGGCGGGACCTACACAGATACGCGGTATTTT. This gives the protein CASSLGGTYTDTRYF.